This paragraph covers one T cell receptor (beta chain) sequence. The data stem from a study of blood T cell repertoires in COVID-19. Germline V gives CDR1 SNHLY, CDR2 FYNNEI. Between the trimmed V and J ends, which lost 4 bases and 9 bases, there was a span of 13 bases. This CDR3 spans 13 amino acids. The protocol was immunoSEQ multiplex PCR, while the TCRdb copy is restricted to in-frame clones and leaves out a portion. The profile shows around 170,000 clones, more than 85% of them singletons. Researchers sorted participants into cohorts using their self-reported clinical history. This TCR was sampled from a woman in her forties or fifties who had recovered from COVID-19. V usage is TRBV2 and J usage is TRBJ1-5; D not certain. The sequenced sample was PBMCs or T cells enriched from blood (not recorded which). CDR3 nucleotides: TGTGCCAGCAGTGCCCGAGGAGAGGGGCCCCAGCATTTT. This gives the protein CASSARGEGPQHF.